Sequencing of this T cell receptor beta chain was carried out in a study of ipilimumab plus nivolumab after autologous stem cell transplantation. Whole-study context: Patients received a median of roughly 5 ipilimumab and about 8 nivolumab doses.

Starting 14 to 28 days after autologous transplant, ipilimumab 1 mg/kg was given. Clones were read by immunoSEQ multiplex PCR, and TCRdb kept only the in-frame ones, dropping some. The data show some 25,000 clones, 85% to 90% seen once. After removal of 6 bases from V and 5 bases from J, the junction contained 9 bases not matched to a gene. The CDR3 sequence is 15 residues long. CDR1 SGHTA and CDR2 FQGNSA come from the germline V gene. The TCR was taken from a male donor with diffuse large B-cell lymphoma. This chain uses TRBV7-2 with TRBJ2-5; TRBD2 matches 10 bases. The sample here was PBMCs, taken in a trial of ipilimumab plus nivolumab as post-transplant consolidation. The chain's CDR3 is CASRRLAGAGETQYF. In DNA form, the CDR3 reads TGTGCCAGCAGGCGTCTAGCGGGGGCTGGGGAGACCCAGTACTTC.